The rows below give T cell receptor beta chains drawn from one sample of a study of beta chain features in type 1 diabetes. Here immunoSEQ multiplex PCR was the method, and the copy in TCRdb shows in-frame clones only, minus some. The sample lists 250,000 to 300,000 clones; approximately 8% were seen once. Sequencing was done on a sample of central memory CD4+ T cells from blood. The receptor set was obtained from a woman in her late teens or twenties in good health. CDR3s include the opening cysteine and the closing phenylalanine or tryptophan. Fields, in order: D gene, clone size, CDR3 length, V gene, J gene, CDR3 DNA, CDR3 protein. A D gene is named only where the DNA matches it firmly. Clone size is not always given. Where it is, it says once, few, many or a class for expanded clones.

>TRBD1|many|12|TRBV18|TRBJ1-1
TGTGCCAGCTCACCCCGGACAGGGGAAGCTTTCTTT
CASSPRTGEAFF
>-|few|15|TRBV18|TRBJ2-6
TGTGCCAGCTCACCATACAGAACTGGGGCCAACGTCCTGACTTTC
CASSPYRTGANVLTF
>-|few|13|TRBV9|TRBJ1-1
TGTGCCAGCAGCGTTACTCAGAACACTGAAGCTTTCTTT
CASSVTQNTEAFF
>-|few|16|TRBV7-3|TRBJ2-6
TGTGCCAGCAGCGCGAAAGGGGGCTCTGGGGCCAACGTCCTGACTTTC
CASSAKGGSGANVLTF
>-|-|12|TRBV6-5|TRBJ2-5
TGTGCCAGCAGTCACCCCGGGGAGACCCAGTACTTC
CASSHPGETQYF
>-|few|11|TRBV27|TRBJ2-4
TGTGCCAGCAGTAAGGGGACGGTCCAGTACTTC
CASSKGTVQYF
>-|few|18|TRBV4-2|TRBJ2-1
TGTGCCAGCAGCCAAGTTCTAGGCCCCGGAGGAAACAAGGATGAGCAGTTCTTC
CASSQVLGPGGNKDEQFF
>-|-|14|TRBV6-6|TRBJ2-1
TGTGCCAGCAGTTCCCAAAGCTCCTACAATGAGCAGTTCTTC
CASSSQSSYNEQFF
>TRBD1|-|14|TRBV5-4|TRBJ1-1
TGTGCCAGCAGCTCGGGACAGCCGGGGGCTGAAGCTTTCTTT
CASSSGQPGAEAFF
>-|few|15|TRBV2|TRBJ2-1
TGTGCCAGCAGTGAAGATAGGGCGGGTTACAATGAGCAGTTCTTC
CASSEDRAGYNEQFF
>-|few|12|TRBV7-9|TRBJ2-7
TGTGCCAGCCTCGCCAAGATCGGCGAGCAGTACTTC
CASLAKIGEQYF
>-|-|16|TRBV5-1|TRBJ2-3
TGCGCCAGCAGTCCGCAACCCGGCGGGGGCACAGATACGCAGTATTTT
CASSPQPGGGTDTQYF
>-|-|15|TRBV5-1|TRBJ2-1
TGCGCCAGCAGCTTGGTTCCCAGGGGTGAGAATGAGCAGTTCTTC
CASSLVPRGENEQFF
>TRBD2|few|14|TRBV7-8|TRBJ2-7
TGTGCCAGCAGCACGGGGACTAGTACCCACGAGCAGTACTTC
CASSTGTSTHEQYF
>-|many|15|TRBV7-9|TRBJ2-4
TGTGCCAGCAGCTTGTCACAGGGAAAGACTTTTTCACAGTACTTC
CASSLSQGKTFSQYF
>-|many|14|TRBV5-8|TRBJ1-6
TGTGCCAGCAGCTTGTTTGGGCGGAATTCACCCCTCCACTTT
CASSLFGRNSPLHF
>-|few|14|TRBV7-3|TRBJ2-3
TGTGCCAGCAGCTTAGCCCAGCACACAGATACGCAGTATTTT
CASSLAQHTDTQYF
>-|-|13|TRBV7-2|TRBJ1-5
TGTGCCAGCAGCTTAACACTTTATCAGCCCCAGCATTTT
CASSLTLYQPQHF
>TRBD1|-|14|TRBV18|TRBJ1-1
TGTGCCAGCTCACCGGGACAGAAAAACACTGAAGCTTTCTTT
CASSPGQKNTEAFF
>-|many|16|TRBV7-9|TRBJ1-5
TGTGCCAGCAGCTTTTCTGGGGGTCAGCCTAATCAGCCCCAGCATTTT
CASSFSGGQPNQPQHF
>-|-|13|TRBV27|TRBJ1-5
TGTGCCAGCAGTAACGGGCCGTGGCAGCCCCAGCATTTT
CASSNGPWQPQHF
>TRBD1|few|16|TRBV18|TRBJ1-3
TGTGCCAGCTCACCGACAGGGGCCACCTCTGGAAACACCATATATTTT
CASSPTGATSGNTIYF
>TRBD2|few|13|TRBV29-1|TRBJ2-7
TGCAGCGCCCGATCTAGCGGGAGGAACGAGCAGTACTTC
CSARSSGRNEQYF
>-|few|15|TRBV27|TRBJ1-6
TGTGCCAGCAGTAATCTAAGAGGGGCGAATTCACCCCTCCACTTT
CASSNLRGANSPLHF